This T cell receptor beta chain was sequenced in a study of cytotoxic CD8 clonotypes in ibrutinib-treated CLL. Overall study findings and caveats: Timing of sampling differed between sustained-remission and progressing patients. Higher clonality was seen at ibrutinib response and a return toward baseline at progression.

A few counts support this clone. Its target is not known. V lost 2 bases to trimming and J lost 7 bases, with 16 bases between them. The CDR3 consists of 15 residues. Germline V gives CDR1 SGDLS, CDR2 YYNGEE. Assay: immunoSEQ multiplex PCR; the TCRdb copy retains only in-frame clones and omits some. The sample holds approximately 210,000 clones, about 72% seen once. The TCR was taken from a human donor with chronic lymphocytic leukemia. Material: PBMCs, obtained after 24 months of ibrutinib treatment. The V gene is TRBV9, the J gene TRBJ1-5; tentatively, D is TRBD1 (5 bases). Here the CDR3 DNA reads TGTGCCAGCAGCGTTTCGGGGGTTTTCAACCAGCCCCAGCATTTT. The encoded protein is CASSVSGVFNQPQHF.